A selection of T cell receptor beta chains follows, all from one sample in a study of T cells in Graves' hyperthyroidism and ophthalmopathy. Each CDR3 protein is one row after TCRdb ran MiXCR on the multiplex PCR reads. The sample holds more than 300,000 distinct CDR3 sequences, approximately 13% seen once. Sequenced input: blood. The source is a woman between 18 and 29 years old with Graves' hyperthyroidism. Each CDR3 is given with its conserved first and last residue. The order of the fields is J gene, V gene, CDR3 length, clone size, D gene, CDR3 protein, CDR3 DNA. A D gene is named only where the DNA matches it firmly. Only part of the rows carry a size: once, few, many, or a class if the clone is expanded.

J: TRBJ2-7
V: TRBV5-1
length: 14
size: many
D: -
CDR3: CASCKGGPDCEQYF
DNA: TGCGCCAGCTGCAAAGGGGGGCCGGACTGCGAGCAGTACTTC

J: TRBJ1-6
V: TRBV5-1
length: 15
size: many
D: TRBD1
CDR3: CASSLESGGYSPLHF
DNA: TGCGCCAGCAGCTTGGAGTCAGGGGGTTATTCACCCCTCCACTTT

J: TRBJ2-5
V: TRBV5-1
length: 15
size: few
D: TRBD2
CDR3: CASSLGLAEEETQYF
DNA: TGCGCCAGCAGCTTGGGACTAGCGGAAGAAGAGACCCAGTACTTC

J: TRBJ2-5
V: TRBV7-8
length: 17
size: many
D: TRBD2
CDR3: CASSLHSGTSGLETQYF
DNA: TGTGCCAGCAGTTTACACTCCGGGACTAGCGGTCTAGAGACCCAGTACTTC

J: TRBJ1-5
V: TRBV4-1
length: 18
size: -
D: -
CDR3: CASSRTAGGSFSNQPQHF
DNA: TGCGCCAGCAGCCGGACGGCAGGCGGATCCTTTTCGAATCAGCCCCAGCATTTT

J: TRBJ1-2
V: TRBV11-2
length: 16
size: -
D: TRBD1
CDR3: CASSLGYGQELYGYTF
DNA: TGTGCCAGCAGCTTAGGCTATGGACAGGAGCTCTATGGCTACACCTTC

J: TRBJ1-4
V: TRBV15
length: 14
size: many
D: -
CDR3: CATSLWSGNEKLFF
DNA: TGTGCCACCAGCCTTTGGTCGGGTAATGAAAAACTGTTTTTT

J: TRBJ2-1
V: TRBV4-3
length: 14
size: few
D: -
CDR3: CASSQMAGVDEQFF
DNA: TGCGCCAGCAGCCAAATGGCAGGGGTGGATGAGCAGTTCTTC

J: TRBJ2-1
V: TRBV4-1
length: 15
size: many
D: -
CDR3: CASSPTGFSYNEQFF
DNA: TGCGCCAGCAGCCCCACAGGGTTCTCCTACAATGAGCAGTTCTTC

J: TRBJ2-7
V: TRBV2
length: 17
size: many
D: TRBD2
CDR3: CASRDGTSGGWSYEQYF
DNA: TGTGCCAGCAGAGACGGGACTAGCGGGGGGTGGTCCTACGAGCAGTACTTC

J: TRBJ1-2
V: TRBV28
length: 12
size: many
D: -
CDR3: CASSGAGSGYTF
DNA: TGTGCCAGCAGCGGGGCAGGGAGTGGCTACACCTTC

J: TRBJ1-3
V: TRBV7-2
length: 9
size: many
D: -
CDR3: CASLAGEYF
DNA: TGTGCCAGCCTCGCGGGGGAATATTTT

J: TRBJ2-7
V: TRBV19
length: 13
size: few
D: -
CDR3: CASSIGGTYEQYF
DNA: TGTGCCAGTAGTATAGGAGGTACCTACGAGCAGTACTTC

J: TRBJ2-1
V: TRBV29-1
length: 13
size: few
D: -
CDR3: CSGRLSSYNEQFF
DNA: TGCAGCGGCAGACTTAGCTCCTACAATGAGCAGTTCTTC

J: TRBJ1-2
V: TRBV27
length: 14
size: -
D: -
CDR3: CASTLRSGSHGYTF
DNA: TGTGCCAGCACTCTAAGGAGTGGGTCCCACGGCTACACCTTC

J: TRBJ2-3
V: TRBV29-1
length: 13
size: many
D: -
CDR3: CSVPRAFTDTQYF
DNA: TGCAGCGTTCCCCGGGCGTTCACAGATACGCAGTATTTT